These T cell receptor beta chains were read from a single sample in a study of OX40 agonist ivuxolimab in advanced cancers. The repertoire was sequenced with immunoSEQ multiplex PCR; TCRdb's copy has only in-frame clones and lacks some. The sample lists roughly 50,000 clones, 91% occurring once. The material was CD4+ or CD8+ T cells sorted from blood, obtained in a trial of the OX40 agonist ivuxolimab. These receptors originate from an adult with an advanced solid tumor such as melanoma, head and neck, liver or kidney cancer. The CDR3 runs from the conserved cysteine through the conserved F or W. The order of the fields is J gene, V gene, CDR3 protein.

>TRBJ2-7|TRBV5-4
CASSLGMGQGAYEQYF
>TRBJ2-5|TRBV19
CASSSQPGEGTQYF
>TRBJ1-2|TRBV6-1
CASSVQGAGYGYTF
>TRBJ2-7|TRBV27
CASSQFITGGTYEQYF
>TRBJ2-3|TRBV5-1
CASSPGNSGGTDTQYF
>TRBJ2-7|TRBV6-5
CASTNAGVWSEQYF
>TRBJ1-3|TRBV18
CASSPRDPSSGNTIYF
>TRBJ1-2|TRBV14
CASSQEGNYGYTF
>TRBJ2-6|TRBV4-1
CASSQTGAGANVLTF
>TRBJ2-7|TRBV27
CASSLPGGYEQYF
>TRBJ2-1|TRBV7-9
CASSLRDREYNEQFF
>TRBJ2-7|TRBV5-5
CASSLKGSYEQYF
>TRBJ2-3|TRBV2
CASREREITDTQYF
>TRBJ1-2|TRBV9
CASSPGGVHGYTF
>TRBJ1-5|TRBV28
CASRAGQGDQPQHF
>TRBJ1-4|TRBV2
CASSEEGRGNEKLFF
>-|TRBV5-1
CASGRTLEGVEQYF
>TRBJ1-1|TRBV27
CASSLFPGDTEAFF
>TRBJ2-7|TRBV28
CASSSTGISYEQYF
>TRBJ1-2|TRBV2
CASSIDARGYGYTF
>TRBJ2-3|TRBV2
CASQRISTDTQYF
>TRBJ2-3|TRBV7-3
CASSSQVAGESTDTQYF
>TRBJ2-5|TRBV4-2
CASSPGRGGLETQYF
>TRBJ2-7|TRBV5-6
CASSLMGTAEQYF
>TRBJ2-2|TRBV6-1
CASSIGELFF
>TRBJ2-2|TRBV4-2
CASSQEGRANTGELFF
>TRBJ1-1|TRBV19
CASSPRPNTEAFF
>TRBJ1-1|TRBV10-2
CASSGRGSTEAFF
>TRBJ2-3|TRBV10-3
CAISPRIDTQYF
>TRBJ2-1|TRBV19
CASSGGLGLSEQFF
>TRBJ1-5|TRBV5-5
CASSQRWESSNQPQHF
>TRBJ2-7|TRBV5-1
CASSLLRASYEQYF
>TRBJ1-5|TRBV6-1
CASSEAGPVGSQHF
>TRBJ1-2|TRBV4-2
CASSQDPRGRGLKGYTF
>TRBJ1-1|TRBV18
CASSPNAGDTEAFF
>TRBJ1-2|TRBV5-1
CASSLSQGYGYTF
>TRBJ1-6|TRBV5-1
CASREQPGSPLHF
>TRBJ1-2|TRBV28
CASRPTGQGFGYTF
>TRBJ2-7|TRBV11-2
CASSAPGTGRYEQYF
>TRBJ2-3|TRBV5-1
CASSSDRASTDTQYF
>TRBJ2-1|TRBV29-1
CSVIRAGLSSYNEQFF
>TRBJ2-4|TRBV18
CASSPEGNIQYF
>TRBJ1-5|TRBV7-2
CASSLGPFEQPQHF
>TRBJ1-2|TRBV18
CASSPGDHYGYTF